A selection of T cell receptor beta chains follows, all from one sample in a study of tumor-infiltrating lymphocytes in localized non-small cell lung cancer. Clones were read by immunoSEQ multiplex PCR, and TCRdb kept only the in-frame ones, dropping some. The sample lists around 15,000 clones, 60% to 85% occurring once. Source material: lung tumor tissue. These TCRs come from a human donor with non-small cell lung cancer. Each CDR3 is given with its conserved first and last residue. A D gene is named only where the DNA matches it firmly. Size is omitted from some rows. Given values are once, few, many or a class for expanded clones.

TRBJ1-1 TRBV18 NA NA CASSPSTQMNTETFF TGTGCCAGCTCACCCTCGACACAAATGAACACTGAAACTTTCTTT
TRBJ2-7 TRBV29-1 NA NA CSVPRQGGTYEQYF TGCAGCGTCCCCAGACAGGGAGGAACCTACGAGCAGTACTTC
TRBJ1-5 TRBV7-6 NA NA CASSLDVRTDNQPQHF TGTGCCAGCAGCTTAGACGTCCGGACAGATAATCAGCCCCAGCATTTT
TRBJ1-3 TRBV2 NA NA CASSGGSGNTIYF TGTGCCAGCAGTGGGGGCTCTGGAAACACCATATATTTT
TRBJ2-7 TRBV28 NA NA CASSLWSHYEQYF TGTGCCAGCAGTTTATGGTCCCACTACGAGCAGTACTTC
TRBJ2-1 TRBV4-2 TRBD2 NA CASSRPSGNEQFF TGTGCCAGCAGCCGTCCTAGCGGTAATGAGCAGTTCTTC
TRBJ2-7 TRBV6-5 NA NA CASSYGGGHYEQYF TGTGCCAGCAGTTACGGAGGGGGCCACTACGAGCAGTACTTC
TRBJ2-3 TRBV9 TRBD2 few CASSGTGSGRGDTQYF TGTGCCAGCAGCGGCACGGGGAGCGGGAGGGGTGATACGCAGTATTTT
TRBJ2-1 TRBV6-5 TRBD1 NA CASMYGDSSYNEQFF TGTGCCAGCATGTATGGGGACAGCTCCTACAATGAGCAGTTCTTC
TRBJ2-2 TRBV10-3 NA NA CATLNGGLIGELFF TGTGCCACCCTGAACGGGGGTCTGATCGGGGAGCTGTTTTTT
TRBJ1-1 TRBV6-6 TRBD1 NA CASIQRTGGNTEAFF TGTGCCAGCATCCAGCGGACAGGGGGAAATACTGAAGCTTTCTTT
TRBJ1-2 TRBV5-6 NA NA CASSLGTGNGYTF TGTGCCAGCAGCTTGGGAACAGGGAATGGCTACACCTTC
TRBJ1-2 TRBV11-2 NA NA CASSLGEGMNYGYTF TGTGCCAGCAGCTTAGGGGAGGGAATGAACTATGGCTACACCTTC
TRBJ2-1 TRBV5-1 TRBD2 few CASSSTISEREVYFF TGCGCCAGCAGCTCGACGATATCTGAGCGGGAGGTCTACTTCTTC
TRBJ1-6 TRBV29-1 NA NA CSVGDSRNSPLHF TGCAGCGTTGGTGACAGTCGTAATTCACCCCTCCACTTT
TRBJ2-5 TRBV5-6 NA NA CASSLGPHRDGQETQYF TGTGCCAGCAGCTTGGGTCCCCACAGGGATGGACAAGAGACCCAGTACTTC